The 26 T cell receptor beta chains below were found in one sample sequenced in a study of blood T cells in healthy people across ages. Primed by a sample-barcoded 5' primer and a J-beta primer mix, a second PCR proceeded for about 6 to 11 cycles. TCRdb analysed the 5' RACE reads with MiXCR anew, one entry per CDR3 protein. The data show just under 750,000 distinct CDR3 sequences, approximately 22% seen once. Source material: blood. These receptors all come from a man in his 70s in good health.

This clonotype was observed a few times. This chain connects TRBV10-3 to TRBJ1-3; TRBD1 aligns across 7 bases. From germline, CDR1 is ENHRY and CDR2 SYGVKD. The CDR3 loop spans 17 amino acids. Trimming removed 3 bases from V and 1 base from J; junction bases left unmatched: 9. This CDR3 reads CAISDAGQAQSGNTIYF. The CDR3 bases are TGTGCCATCAGTGATGCCGGACAGGCTCAATCTGGAAACACCATATATTTT.

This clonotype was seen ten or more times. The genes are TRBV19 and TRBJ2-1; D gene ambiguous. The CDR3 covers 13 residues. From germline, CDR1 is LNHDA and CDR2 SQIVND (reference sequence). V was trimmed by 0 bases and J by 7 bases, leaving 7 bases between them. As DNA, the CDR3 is TGTGCCAGTAGTATAGAGGGCGCAAATGAGCAGTTCTTC. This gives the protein CASSIEGANEQFF.

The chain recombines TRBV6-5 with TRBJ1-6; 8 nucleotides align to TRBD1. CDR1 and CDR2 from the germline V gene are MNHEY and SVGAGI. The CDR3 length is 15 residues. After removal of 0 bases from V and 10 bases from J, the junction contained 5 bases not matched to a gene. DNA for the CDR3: TGTGCCAGCAGTTACTCGCGGACAGGGCCGTCACCCCTCCACTTT. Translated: CASSYSRTGPSPLHF.

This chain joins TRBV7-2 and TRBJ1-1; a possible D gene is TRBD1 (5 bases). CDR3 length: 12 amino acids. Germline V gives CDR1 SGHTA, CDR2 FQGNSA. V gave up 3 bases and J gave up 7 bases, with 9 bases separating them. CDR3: CASSFVGGEAFF. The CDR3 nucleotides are TGTGCCAGCAGCTTTGTGGGGGGTGAAGCTTTCTTT.

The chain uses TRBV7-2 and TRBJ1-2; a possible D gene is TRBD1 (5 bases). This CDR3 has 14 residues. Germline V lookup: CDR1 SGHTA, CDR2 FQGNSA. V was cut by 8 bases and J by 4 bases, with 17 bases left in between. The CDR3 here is CASGSQSGGYGYTF. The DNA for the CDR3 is TGTGCCAGCGGCTCACAGAGTGGGGGCTATGGCTACACCTTC.

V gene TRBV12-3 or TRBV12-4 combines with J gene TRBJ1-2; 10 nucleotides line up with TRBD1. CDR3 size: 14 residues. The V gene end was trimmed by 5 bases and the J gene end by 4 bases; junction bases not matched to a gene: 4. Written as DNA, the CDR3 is TGTGCCAGCAGTGCCAGACAGGGGGCCTATGGCTACACCTTC. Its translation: CASSARQGAYGYTF.

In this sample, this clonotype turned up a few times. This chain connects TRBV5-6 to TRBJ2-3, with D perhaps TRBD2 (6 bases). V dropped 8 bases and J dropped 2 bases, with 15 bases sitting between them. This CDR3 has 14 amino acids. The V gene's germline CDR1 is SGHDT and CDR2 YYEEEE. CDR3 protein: CASYGRLNTDTQYF. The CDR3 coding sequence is TGTGCCAGTTACGGGAGACTCAACACAGATACGCAGTATTTT.

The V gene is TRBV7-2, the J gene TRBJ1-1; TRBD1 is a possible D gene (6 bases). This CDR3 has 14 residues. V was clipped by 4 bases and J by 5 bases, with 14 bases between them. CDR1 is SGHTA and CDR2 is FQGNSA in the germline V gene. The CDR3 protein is CASSSPGDKTEAFF. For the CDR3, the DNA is TGTGCCAGCAGCTCGCCAGGGGATAAAACTGAAGCTTTCTTT.

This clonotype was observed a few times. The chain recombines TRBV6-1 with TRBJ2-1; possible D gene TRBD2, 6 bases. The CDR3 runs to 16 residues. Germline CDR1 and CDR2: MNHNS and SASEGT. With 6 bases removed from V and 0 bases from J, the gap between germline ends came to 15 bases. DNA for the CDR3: TGTGCCAGCAGCGAGGGACTGCTCAGCTCCTACAATGAGCAGTTCTTC. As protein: CASSEGLLSSYNEQFF.

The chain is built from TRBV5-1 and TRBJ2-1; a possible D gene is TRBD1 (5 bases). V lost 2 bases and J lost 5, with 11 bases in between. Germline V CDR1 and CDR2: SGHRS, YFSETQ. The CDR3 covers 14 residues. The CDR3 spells CASSFDRTHNEQFF. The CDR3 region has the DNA TGCGCCAGCAGCTTTGACAGAACCCACAATGAGCAGTTCTTC.

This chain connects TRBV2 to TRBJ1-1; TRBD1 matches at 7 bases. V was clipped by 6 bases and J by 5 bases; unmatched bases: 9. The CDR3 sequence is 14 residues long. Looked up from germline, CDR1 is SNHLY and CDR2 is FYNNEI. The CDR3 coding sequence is TGTGCCAGCAGCTATCTCAGGGGGGAAACTGAAGCTTTCTTT. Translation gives CASSYLRGETEAFF.

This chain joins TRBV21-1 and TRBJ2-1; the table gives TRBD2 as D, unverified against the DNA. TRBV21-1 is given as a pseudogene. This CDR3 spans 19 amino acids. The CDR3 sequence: CASSKALLAGGPSYNEQFF. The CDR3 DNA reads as TGTGCCAGCAGCAAAGCCTTACTAGCGGGAGGCCCCTCCTACAATGAGCAGTTCTTC.

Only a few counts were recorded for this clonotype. The CDR3, as DNA: TGTGCCAGCAGCTTAATCCTAGCGGGAGGGAAGGAGACCCAGTACTTC. Its protein is CASSLILAGGKETQYF. The V and J genes are TRBV7-8 and TRBJ2-1, with TRBD2 matching over 12 bases. Near its end, the DNA agrees better with TRBJ2-5, so the J call may be wrong. Germline V gene lookup returns CDR1 SGHVS and CDR2 FQNEAQ. The CDR3 consists of 16 residues.

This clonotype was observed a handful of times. The CDR3: CASRARVSEAFF. DNA for the CDR3: TGTGCCAGCAGGGCTAGGGTCTCTGAAGCTTTCTTT. This chain uses TRBV5-5 with TRBJ1-1; no reliable D call. The CDR3 has 12 amino acids. V lost 5 bases to trimming and J lost 6 bases, with 11 bases between them. CDR1 and CDR2 from the germline V gene are SGHKS and YYEKEE (reference sequence).

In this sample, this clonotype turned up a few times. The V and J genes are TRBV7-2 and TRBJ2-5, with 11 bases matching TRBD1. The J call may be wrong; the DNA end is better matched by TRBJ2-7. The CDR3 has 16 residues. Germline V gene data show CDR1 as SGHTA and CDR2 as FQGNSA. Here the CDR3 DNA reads TGTGCCAGCAGCTTAGCGGGGACAGGGGGTCGCTACGAGCAGTACTTC. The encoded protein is CASSLAGTGGRYEQYF.

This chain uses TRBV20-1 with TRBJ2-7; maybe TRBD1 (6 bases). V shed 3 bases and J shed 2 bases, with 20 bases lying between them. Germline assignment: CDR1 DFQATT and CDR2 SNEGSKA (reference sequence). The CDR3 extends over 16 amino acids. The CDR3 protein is CSASSTADRNTYEQYF. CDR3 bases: TGCAGTGCTAGCTCTACGGCCGACAGGAACACCTACGAGCAGTACTTC.

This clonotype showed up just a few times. The CDR3 sequence: CASSQSDRGQPQHF. The CDR3 DNA reads TGTGCCAGCAGCCAATCGGACAGAGGTCAGCCCCAGCATTTT. The chain employs TRBV7-8 and TRBJ1-5; weak D call: TRBD1 (6 bases). The CDR3 is 14 residues long. Trimming took off 5 bases at V and 6 bases at J, with 14 bases between the two ends. Germline V gene data show CDR1 as SGHVS and CDR2 as FQNEAQ. Full variable domain (rest looked up from reference TRBV7-8 and TRBJ1-5): GAGVSQSPRYKVAKRGQDVALRCDPISGHVSLFWYQQALGQGPEFLTYFQNEAQLDKSGLPSDRFFAERPEGSVSTLKIQRTQQEDSAVYLCASSQSDRGQPQHFGDGTRLSIL.

The CDR3 protein is CASSYPDSHSGNTIYF. The CDR3 bases are TGTGCCAGCAGTTACCCGGACAGTCACTCTGGAAACACCATATATTTT. V is TRBV6-6 and J is TRBJ1-3; a weak D match, TRBD1 (6 bases). This CDR3 comprises 16 residues. With 2 bases removed from V and 0 bases from J, the gap between germline ends came to 11 bases. Germline V lookup: CDR1 MNHNY, CDR2 SVGAGI (reference sequence).

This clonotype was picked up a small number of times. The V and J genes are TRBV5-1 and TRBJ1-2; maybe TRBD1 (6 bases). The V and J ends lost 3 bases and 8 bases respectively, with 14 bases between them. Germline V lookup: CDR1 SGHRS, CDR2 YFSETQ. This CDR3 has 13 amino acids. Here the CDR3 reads CASSYPQGRGYTF. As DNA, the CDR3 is TGCGCCAGCAGCTACCCACAGGGTCGAGGCTACACCTTC.

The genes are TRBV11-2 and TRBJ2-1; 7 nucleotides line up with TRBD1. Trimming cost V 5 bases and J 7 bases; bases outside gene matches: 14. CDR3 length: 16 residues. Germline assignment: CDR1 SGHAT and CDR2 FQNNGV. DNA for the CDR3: TGTGCCAGCAGCCGATTTTGGGACAGAAAGGGGAATGAGCAGTTCTTC. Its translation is CASSRFWDRKGNEQFF.

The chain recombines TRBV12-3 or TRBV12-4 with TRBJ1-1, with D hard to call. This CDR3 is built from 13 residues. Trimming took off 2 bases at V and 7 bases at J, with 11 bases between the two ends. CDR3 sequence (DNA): TGTGCCAGCAGTTTAAGGGTCCTCCGTGAAGCTTTCTTT. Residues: CASSLRVLREAFF.

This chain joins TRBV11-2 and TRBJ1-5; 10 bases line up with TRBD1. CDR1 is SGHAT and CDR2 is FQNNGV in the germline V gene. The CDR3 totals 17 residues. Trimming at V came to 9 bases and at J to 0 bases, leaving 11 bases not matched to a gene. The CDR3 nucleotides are TGTGCCAGAGACAGGGGGCCCCAAAAAGGTAGCAATCAGCCCCAGCATTTT. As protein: CARDRGPQKGSNQPQHF.

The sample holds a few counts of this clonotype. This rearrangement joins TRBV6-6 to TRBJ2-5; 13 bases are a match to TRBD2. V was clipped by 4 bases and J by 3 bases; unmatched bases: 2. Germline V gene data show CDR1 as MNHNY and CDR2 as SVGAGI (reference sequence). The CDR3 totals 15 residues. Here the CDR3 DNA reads TGTGCCAGCAGTTCTACTAGCGGGGGGGAAGAGACCCAGTACTTC. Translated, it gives CASSSTSGGEETQYF.

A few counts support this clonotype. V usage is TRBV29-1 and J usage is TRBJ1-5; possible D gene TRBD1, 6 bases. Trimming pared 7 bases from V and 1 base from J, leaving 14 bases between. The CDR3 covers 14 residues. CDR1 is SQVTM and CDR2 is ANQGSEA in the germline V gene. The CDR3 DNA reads TGCAGCGCGAAGGGGGGACGAAGCAATCAGCCCCAGCATTTT. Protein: CSAKGGRSNQPQHF.

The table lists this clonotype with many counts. The CDR3 nucleotides read TGCGCCAGCTCGGGGACAGGGGGCGGCACTGAAGCTTTCTTT. It is translated as CASSGTGGGTEAFF. The chain combines TRBV5-1 with TRBJ1-1; 12 nucleotides agree with TRBD1. The ends lost 7 bases at V and 4 bases at J; junction bases unmatched: 5. This CDR3 has 14 residues. The germline V gene has CDR1 SGHRS and CDR2 YFSETQ.

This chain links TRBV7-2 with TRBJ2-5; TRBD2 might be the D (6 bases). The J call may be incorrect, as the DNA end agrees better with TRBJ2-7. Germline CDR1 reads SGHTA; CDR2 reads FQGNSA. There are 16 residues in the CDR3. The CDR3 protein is CASSTPRDWSSYEQYF. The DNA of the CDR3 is TGTGCCAGCAGCACCCCCCGGGACTGGAGCTCCTACGAGCAGTACTTC.